What follows are 21 T cell receptor beta chains derived from one specimen sequenced in a study of cytomegalovirus exposure and HLA in healthy donors. Primers: 60 Vbeta forward and 13 Jbeta reverse. Measured with immunoSEQ multiplex PCR; TCRdb has only the in-frame clones, and not every one. The table includes more than 150,000 clones, 82% detected once. The sequencing input was PBMCs. These receptors all stem from a man aged 35-49 years in good health and CMV-seronegative.

This rearrangement joins TRBV9 to TRBJ1-6; 7 bases are shared with TRBD1. The CDR3 length is 14 residues. With V trimmed by 4 bases and J by 10 bases, 8 bases remained unmatched. Germline V gene lookup returns CDR1 SGDLS and CDR2 YYNGEE. This CDR3 is CASSSQTGRSPLHF. The DNA for the CDR3 is TGTGCCAGCAGCTCACAGACAGGGAGATCACCCCTCCACTTT.

This chain joins TRBV7-3 and TRBJ2-7; unclear D gene. The CDR3 runs 13 residues. The V end was cut by 2 bases, the J end by 4 bases, with 9 bases between. Germline V CDR1 and CDR2: SGHTA, FQGTGA. The CDR3 here is CASSLFRTYEQYF. CDR3 in DNA: TGTGCCAGCAGCTTATTTCGAACTTACGAGCAGTACTTC. The full variable domain, in which reference TRBV7-3 and TRBJ2-7 provide the parts outside the CDR3, is GAGVSQTPSNKVTEKGKYVELRCDPISGHTALYWYRQSLGQGPEFLIYFQGTGAADDSGLPNDRFFAVRPEGSVSTLKIQRTERGDSAVYLCASSLFRTYEQYFGPGTRLTVT.

The rearrangement joins TRBV6-6 to TRBJ2-3; perhaps TRBD1 as D (6 bases). CDR1 is MNHNY, CDR2 SVGAGI, per germline (reference sequence). The CDR3 consists of 14 residues. The germline V and J ends were trimmed by 2 bases and 2 bases, with 8 bases remaining between them. For the CDR3, the DNA is TGTGCCAGCAGTTACCCAGGGGCCACAGATACGCAGTATTTT. Protein sequence: CASSYPGATDTQYF.

This chain links TRBV19 with TRBJ1-4, with D perhaps matching TRBD1 (5 bases). Germline V CDR1 and CDR2: LNHDA, SQIVND (reference sequence). Trimming stripped 7 bases from V and 1 base from J, with 7 bases between. The CDR3 is made up of 13 amino acids. The CDR3 coding sequence is TGTGCCAGTAATGACAGAACTAATGAAAAACTGTTTTTT. This encodes CASNDRTNEKLFF.

This sequence joins TRBV7-2 and TRBJ2-1; 10 positions agree with TRBD1. CDR3 length: 16 amino acids. Trimming at V came to 5 bases and at J to 6 bases, leaving 10 bases not matched to a gene. Germline CDR1 and CDR2: SGHTA and FQGNSA. CDR3 nucleotides: TGTGCCAGCAGCGTGAGCCGGGACAGGGGTTTCAATGAGCAGTTCTTC. Translation gives CASSVSRDRGFNEQFF.

J is TRBJ1-1 and V is TRBV28; D possibly corresponds to TRBD1 (6 bases). V lost 7 bases and J lost 0, with 12 bases in between. This CDR3 has 14 amino acids. Germline CDR1 is MDHEN and CDR2 is SYDVKM. The CDR3 region is CASTRGAMNTEAFF. CDR3 DNA sequence: TGTGCCAGCACCAGGGGCGCAATGAACACTGAAGCTTTCTTT.

The sample holds a few counts of this clone. V gene TRBV2 combines with J gene TRBJ2-1, with D perhaps matching TRBD2 (6 bases). Trimming removed 2 bases at V and 9 bases at J, with 8 bases between. The CDR3 covers 12 residues. Germline values: CDR1 SNHLY, CDR2 FYNNEI. CDR3 sequence reads: CASSERGIEQFF. DNA of the CDR3: TGTGCCAGCAGTGAACGGGGGATTGAGCAGTTCTTC.

This clone was counted a single time. This chain joins TRBV25-1 and TRBJ2-5; 8 bases are shared with TRBD1. The J segment lost 3 bases and the V segment lost 11 bases, leaving 8 bases of the junction unmatched. The CDR3 covers 13 residues. The V gene's germline CDR1 is MGHDK and CDR2 SYGVNS. CDR3 nucleotides: TGTGCCGGGGGAGACAGGGGAAAAGAGACCCAGTACTTC. Translation: CAGGDRGKETQYF.

The gene calls are TRBV7-2 and TRBJ2-5; D perhaps matches TRBD2 (6 bases). The CDR3 runs to 15 residues. Trimming shortened V by 4 bases and J by 4 bases, and 16 bases separated the two germline ends. The V gene's germline CDR1 is SGHTA and CDR2 FQGNSA. Written as DNA, the CDR3 is TGTGCCAGCAGCTCGCAGTTGCGGGGTTCAGAGACCCAGTACTTC. It is translated as CASSSQLRGSETQYF. Supplemented by reference TRBV7-2 and TRBJ2-5, the full variable domain reads GAGVSQSPSNKVTEKGKDVELRCDPISGHTALYWYRQSLGQGLEFLIYFQGNSAPDKSGLPSDRFSAERTGGSVSTLTIQRTQQEDSAVYLCASSSQLRGSETQYFGPGTRLLVL.

This chain joins TRBV28 and TRBJ2-5; a weak D match, TRBD1 (5 bases). The germline V gene has CDR1 MDHEN and CDR2 SYDVKM. The CDR3 totals 16 residues. V lost 3 bases and J 3 bases, leaving 17 bases between the germline ends. In DNA, the CDR3 is TGTGCCAGCAGTTTTCTAGATCCGACAGTAAAAGAGACCCAGTACTTC. As protein: CASSFLDPTVKETQYF.

The gene calls are TRBV6-5 and TRBJ1-4; 10 bases line up with TRBD1. The CDR3 covers 15 residues. The germline V gene encodes CDR1 MNHEY and CDR2 SVGAGI. Trimming cost V 8 bases and J 5 bases; bases outside gene matches: 8. CDR3 protein: CASGDRGAPNEKLFF. The DNA of the CDR3 is TGTGCCAGCGGGGACAGGGGCGCCCCCAATGAAAAACTGTTTTTT.

This chain links TRBV5-1 with TRBJ1-4; 7 bases match TRBD1. V gave up 8 bases and J gave up 3 bases; unmatched junction bases: 7. The length of the CDR3 is 14 residues. Germline V gene sequence: CDR1 SGHRS, CDR2 YFSETQ. CDR3 amino acids: CASKGARANEKLFF. In DNA form, the CDR3 reads TGCGCCAGTAAGGGGGCCAGGGCTAATGAAAAACTGTTTTTT. Full variable domain (missing parts from reference TRBV5-1 and TRBJ1-4): KAGVTQTPRYLIKTRGQQVTLSCSPISGHRSVSWYQQTPGQGLQFLFEYFSETQRNKGNFPGRFSGRQFSNSRSEMNVSTLELGDSALYLCASKGARANEKLFFGSGTQLSVL.

V usage is TRBV13 and J usage is TRBJ2-5; D uncertain. V was clipped by 5 bases and J by 2 bases, with 12 bases between them. CDR3 length equals 14 residues. CDR1 and CDR2 from the germline V gene are PRHDT and FYEKMQ (reference sequence). In nucleotides, the CDR3 is TGTGCCAGCAGCCACCGTGTCGGGCAAGAGACCCAGTACTTC. This translates into CASSHRVGQETQYF.

The chain employs TRBV7-6 and TRBJ1-5; D is unclear. Trimming took 4 bases from V and 0 from J, leaving 4 bases between them. Germline V gives CDR1 SGHVS, CDR2 FNYEAQ. The CDR3 has 13 residues. The DNA for the CDR3 is TGTGCCAGCAGCTCTTTTAGCAATCAGCCCCAGCATTTT. Translating gives CASSSFSNQPQHF.

This chain links TRBV19 with TRBJ2-5, with a possible D match to TRBD1 (5 bases). Germline loops: CDR1 LNHDA, CDR2 SQIVND (reference sequence). V lost 6 bases and J lost 7, with 18 bases in between. The CDR3 consists of 14 residues. The DNA of the CDR3 is TGTGCCAGTAGCCAGAGGACACCGTTGGGGACCCAGTACTTC. It encodes CASSQRTPLGTQYF. Full variable domain (remainder filled in from reference TRBV19 and TRBJ2-5): DGGITQSPKYLFRKEGQNVTLSCEQNLNHDAMYWYRQDPGQGLRLIYYSQIVNDFQKGDIAEGYSVSREKKESFPLTVTSAQKNPTAFYLCASSQRTPLGTQYFGPGTRLLVL.

The chain recombines TRBV11-2 with TRBJ2-4; 8 nucleotides agree with TRBD1. Germline trimming cut 0 bases from V and 3 bases from J; bases unmatched to any gene: 7. The CDR3 length is 17 residues. CDR1 is SGHAT and CDR2 is FQNNGV in the germline V gene. CDR3 protein: CASSLEDRAGVKNIQYF. The CDR3 DNA is TGTGCCAGCAGCTTAGAGGACAGGGCAGGGGTCAAAAACATTCAGTACTTC.

This clone was found a few times. The CDR3 sequence is CASIGWRIEATNEKLFF. The CDR3 nucleotides read TGTGCCAGCATTGGGTGGCGGATCGAAGCAACTAATGAAAAACTGTTTTTT. This chain uses TRBV6-4 with TRBJ1-4; D is unclear. The ends were cut back, 7 bases at V and 0 bases at J, with 18 bases in the middle. The CDR3 runs 17 residues. Germline lookup yields CDR1 MRHNA and CDR2 SNTAGT.

This rearrangement joins TRBV6-6 to TRBJ2-7; 8 bases align to TRBD2. CDR1 and CDR2 from the germline V gene are MNHNY and SVGAGI (reference sequence). With 7 bases clipped from V and 3 bases from J, the junction kept 14 bases outside the gene matches. The CDR3 is made up of 16 amino acids. The CDR3 DNA reads as TGTGCCAGCACCCCGGGGCAGCGGGAGCTTAACTACGAGCAGTACTTC. This encodes CASTPGQRELNYEQYF.

This chain joins TRBV9 and TRBJ2-7; the D gene is possibly TRBD1 (6 bases). The CDR3 runs to 13 residues. The germline V gene encodes CDR1 SGDLS and CDR2 YYNGEE. V dropped 1 base and J dropped 6 bases, with 11 bases sitting between them. The DNA of the CDR3 is TGTGCCAGCAGCGTATTAAGAGGGGGCGAGCAGTACTTC. Translation gives CASSVLRGGEQYF.

V and J are TRBV30 and TRBJ2-7, with 10 bases that match TRBD1. This CDR3 has 16 residues. The V gene's germline CDR1 is GTSNPN and CDR2 SVGIG (reference sequence). V gave up 2 bases and J gave up 0 bases; unmatched junction bases: 7. CDR3: CAWSRQGQGISYEQYF. The CDR3 nucleotides read TGTGCCTGGAGTAGGCAGGGACAGGGGATCTCCTACGAGCAGTACTTC.

This rearrangement joins TRBV27 to TRBJ1-1; TRBD1 agrees at 9 bases. Germline CDR1 MNHEY, CDR2 SMNVEV (reference sequence). The CDR3 length is 15 residues. The ends lost 4 bases at V and 1 base at J; junction bases unmatched: 4. The CDR3 sequence is CASSSRQGGNTEAFF. DNA of the CDR3: TGTGCCAGCAGTTCCAGACAGGGGGGGAACACTGAAGCTTTCTTT.